A selection of T cell receptor beta chains follows, all from one sample in a study of early T cells in non-severe SARS-CoV-2 infection. TCRdb fed the 5' RACE reads into MiXCR, producing one record per CDR3 protein. The table lists some 87,000 distinct CDR3 sequences, about 13% of them singletons, with approximately 1.3% in the top ten. What was sequenced was whole blood. The receptor set was obtained from an adult who was a healthcare worker with PCR-confirmed SARS-CoV-2 infection or an uninfected control (not recorded which). CDR3s include the opening cysteine and the closing phenylalanine or tryptophan. Each record gives: clone size, J gene, D gene, V gene, CDR3 DNA, CDR3 protein. D genes are given only for firm matches. Clone size appears in some rows only: once, few, many, or a class for an expanded clone.

abundance: -
j_gene: TRBJ2-5
d_gene: -
v_gene: TRBV30
CDR3nt: TGTGCCTGGAGTTTCCTCCCAGAGACCCAGTACTTC
CDR3aa: CAWSFLPETQYF

abundance: -
j_gene: TRBJ2-7
d_gene: -
v_gene: TRBV6-5
CDR3nt: TGTGCCAGCAGGAGGGACAATTACGAGCAGTACTTC
CDR3aa: CASRRDNYEQYF

abundance: few
j_gene: TRBJ1-5
d_gene: -
v_gene: TRBV2
CDR3nt: TGTGCCAGCAGTGACAGTAATCAGCCCCAGCATTTT
CDR3aa: CASSDSNQPQHF

abundance: -
j_gene: TRBJ2-7
d_gene: TRBD1
v_gene: TRBV6-6
CDR3nt: TGTGCCAGCGGAGCCAGGGGGTCGGTTCCCTACGAGCAGTACTTC
CDR3aa: CASGARGSVPYEQYF

abundance: few
j_gene: TRBJ2-7
d_gene: -
v_gene: TRBV11-2
CDR3nt: TGTGCCAGCAGCTTAGACACAGGCTGGACCTACGAGCAGTACTTC
CDR3aa: CASSLDTGWTYEQYF

abundance: few
j_gene: TRBJ2-7
d_gene: TRBD1
v_gene: TRBV6-6
CDR3nt: TGTGCCAGCAGTTACCCCGGACAGGAGACCGGGGAGCAGTACTTC
CDR3aa: CASSYPGQETGEQYF

abundance: few
j_gene: TRBJ2-5
d_gene: -
v_gene: TRBV7-3
CDR3nt: TGTGCCAGCAGCTTAATAGCCGGGTGGACCCAGTACTTC
CDR3aa: CASSLIAGWTQYF

abundance: many
j_gene: TRBJ1-1
d_gene: -
v_gene: TRBV29-1
CDR3nt: TGCAGCGTTTATGGCACTGAAGCTTTCTTT
CDR3aa: CSVYGTEAFF

abundance: few
j_gene: TRBJ1-5
d_gene: TRBD1
v_gene: TRBV20-1
CDR3nt: TGCAGTGTTGGGGGACAGGCGGGTCAGCCCCAGCATTTT
CDR3aa: CSVGGQAGQPQHF

abundance: -
j_gene: TRBJ2-2
d_gene: -
v_gene: TRBV5-1
CDR3nt: TGCGCCAGCAGCTTGTTGGCCAGAATTGACACCGGGGAGCTGTTTTTT
CDR3aa: CASSLLARIDTGELFF